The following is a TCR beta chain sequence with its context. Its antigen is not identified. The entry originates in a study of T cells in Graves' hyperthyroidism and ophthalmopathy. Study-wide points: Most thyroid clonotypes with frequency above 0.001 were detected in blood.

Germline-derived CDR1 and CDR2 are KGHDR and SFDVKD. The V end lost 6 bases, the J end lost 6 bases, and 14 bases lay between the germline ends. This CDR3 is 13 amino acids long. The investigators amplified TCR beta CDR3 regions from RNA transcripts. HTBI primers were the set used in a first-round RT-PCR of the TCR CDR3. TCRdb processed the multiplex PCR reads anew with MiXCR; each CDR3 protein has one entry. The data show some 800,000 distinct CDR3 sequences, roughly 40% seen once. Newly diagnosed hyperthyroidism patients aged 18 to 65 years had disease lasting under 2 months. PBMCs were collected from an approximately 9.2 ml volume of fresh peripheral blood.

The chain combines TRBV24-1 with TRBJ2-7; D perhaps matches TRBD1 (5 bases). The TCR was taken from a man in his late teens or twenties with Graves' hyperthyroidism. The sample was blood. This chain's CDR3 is CATSTSGFGEQYF. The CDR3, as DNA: TGTGCCACCAGTACTTCAGGGTTCGGCGAGCAGTACTTC.